This T cell receptor beta chain was found in a study of cytomegalovirus exposure and HLA in healthy donors. The study, taken as a whole, reports: The majority of TCR sequences were rare, yet some public TCRs appeared in many donors. Some 17,000 TCR beta sequences were associated with HLA alleles at 0.05 false discovery rate in a later analysis.

Use of 60 Vbeta and 13 Jbeta primers characterized the PCR. TCRdb keeps only in-frame clones here, not all; method: immunoSEQ multiplex PCR. The specimen's table records over 100,000 clones. Germline-derived CDR1 and CDR2 are MNHEY and SVGAGI. V lost 2 bases to trimming and J lost 2 bases; unmatched junction nucleotides: 8. There are 16 residues in the CDR3. Concerning this clone: Its antigen is not known.

The sequencing sample was made of PBMCs. The chain links TRBV6-5 to TRBJ2-7; 8 nucleotides agree with TRBD2. This TCR was sampled from a man aged 40-49 years in good health and CMV-seropositive. DNA of the CDR3: TGTGCCAGCAGTTACCCCGGCGGGAGGACCACCTACGAGCAGTACTTC. Protein: CASSYPGGRTTYEQYF.